Listed below are T cell receptor beta chains from one sample, sequenced in a study of shared clonotypes between healthy human individuals. Produced via immunoSEQ multiplex PCR; TCRdb's table is partial and in-frame only. The sample lists roughly 2.6 million clones, roughly nine tenths occurring once. Sequencing input: naive CD4+ T cells sorted from blood. The receptor source for this set is a man aged 18 to 35 in good health. CDR3s include the opening cysteine and the closing phenylalanine or tryptophan. The D gene is left open where the match is weak. Where a row states a size, it is once, few, many or the class of an expanded clone; other rows omit it.

v_gene	abundance	j_gene	d_gene	CDR3nt	CDR3aa
TRBV5-1	-	TRBJ2-7	-	TGCGCCAGCAGCCAGACGACAGGCCCCTACGAGCAGTACTTC	CASSQTTGPYEQYF
TRBV7-9	-	TRBJ1-6	TRBD1	TGTGCCAGCAGCTTTACAGGGGTGGGTTCACCCCTCCACTTT	CASSFTGVGSPLHF
TRBV6-6	-	TRBJ1-1	TRBD1	TGTGCCAGCATCCCGGGACAGGGGATCGCTGAAGCTTTCTTT	CASIPGQGIAEAFF
TRBV30	-	TRBJ2-1	TRBD1	TGTGCCTGGAGCAGGGGGCCCTCCTACAATGAGCAGTTCTTC	CAWSRGPSYNEQFF
TRBV19	-	TRBJ2-7	TRBD1	TGTGCCAGTAGTTTCAAGAGACAGGGGCTGACCTACGAGCAGTACTTC	CASSFKRQGLTYEQYF
TRBV18	-	TRBJ2-3	-	TGTGCCAGCTCACTTCGACAGAACGCAGATACGCAGTATTTT	CASSLRQNADTQYF
TRBV7-2	-	TRBJ1-6	-	TGTGCCAGCAGCTTAACCAGGGGTGGTAATTCACCCCTCCACTTT	CASSLTRGGNSPLHF
TRBV28	-	TRBJ2-7	TRBD1	TGTGCCAGCAGGGGACAGGGGTTCGCCTACGAGCAGTACTTC	CASRGQGFAYEQYF
TRBV19	once	TRBJ2-6	TRBD1	TGTGCCAGTAGTATTTCGAACAGGGGGCTATCCGGGGCCAACGTCCTGACTTTC	CASSISNRGLSGANVLTF
TRBV28	-	TRBJ2-1	-	TGTGCCAGCAGTTCCGGGCGTCTTTCTAGTATTCGGAATGAGCAGTTCTTC	CASSSGRLSSIRNEQFF
TRBV18	-	TRBJ1-1	-	TGTGCCAGCTCACCAAAGGGTGCGAACACTGAAGCTTTCTTT	CASSPKGANTEAFF
TRBV7-9	-	TRBJ2-5	TRBD1	TGTGCCAGCAGCTTAGGGACAGGGGTCGAGACCCAGTACTTC	CASSLGTGVETQYF
TRBV30	-	TRBJ2-7	TRBD1	TGTGCCTGGAGTGTTTCCGGGACAGTCCGGTACTTC	CAWSVSGTVRYF
TRBV6-5	once	TRBJ2-1	TRBD1	TGTGCCAGCAGTTACATTGTGGGACAGGAGCAGTTCTTC	CASSYIVGQEQFF
TRBV7-9	once	TRBJ2-7	-	TGTGCCAGCAGCTTAAGACAGACTCACGACGAGCAGTACTTC	CASSLRQTHDEQYF
TRBV30	-	TRBJ2-1	-	TGTGCCTGGAGACCGACTAGCTCCTACAATGAGCAGTTCTTC	CAWRPTSSYNEQFF
TRBV7-8	-	TRBJ2-3	-	TGTGCCAGCAGCGCCCGGGACTCCACACTTCGCACAGATACGCAGTATTTT	CASSARDSTLRTDTQYF
TRBV10-3	-	TRBJ2-3	-	TGTGCCATCAGTCTGATGGATACGCAGTATTTT	CAISLMDTQYF
TRBV5-1	-	TRBJ2-5	TRBD2	TGCGCCAGCAGCCACGGACTAGCGGGGGGGCTCCCCGGGGCCCAGTACTTC	CASSHGLAGGLPGAQYF
TRBV5-1	-	TRBJ1-4	-	TGCGCCAGCAGCTCCGAGGGGACAACTAATGAAAAACTGTTTTTT	CASSSEGTTNEKLFF
TRBV6-5	-	TRBJ1-3	-	TGTGCCAGCAGCCGAGCAGGGAGCTCTGGAAACACCATATATTTT	CASSRAGSSGNTIYF
TRBV11-2	-	TRBJ1-6	-	TGTGCCAGCAGCTTCCGACAGGATAATTCACCCCTCCACTTT	CASSFRQDNSPLHF
TRBV7-9	-	TRBJ1-6	TRBD1	TGTGCCAGCGGGGGGACAGGGGTGGATTCACCCCTCCACTTT	CASGGTGVDSPLHF
TRBV27	-	TRBJ2-7	-	TGTGCCAGCAGTTTATCTACCCCTACAGTTCCGGCCTATGAGCAGTACTTC	CASSLSTPTVPAYEQYF
TRBV19	-	TRBJ1-1	-	TGTGCCAGTACTGACGGAGGGAGTGTGGACACTGAAGCTTTCTTT	CASTDGGSVDTEAFF
TRBV28	-	TRBJ2-2	TRBD2	TGTGCCAGCAGCCCGGGGGGACTAGCGGGGGCCCGCACCGGGGAGCTGTTTTTT	CASSPGGLAGARTGELFF
TRBV7-6	-	TRBJ2-2	-	TGTGCCAGCAGCGGCCGGGAAAACACCGGGGAGCTGTTTTTT	CASSGRENTGELFF
TRBV7-2	-	TRBJ2-1	-	TGTGCCAGCAGCTTATCGGGGGGCTTCTACAATGAGCAGTTCTTC	CASSLSGGFYNEQFF
TRBV7-8	-	TRBJ1-1	-	TGTGCCAGCAGCTTAGGACAATCACTCTTCACTGAAGCTTTCTTT	CASSLGQSLFTEAFF
TRBV5-6	-	TRBJ1-2	-	TGTGCCAGCAGCTCCGGGGAGGGAATTAGCTATGGCTACACCTTC	CASSSGEGISYGYTF
TRBV5-4	-	TRBJ1-2	-	TGTGCCAGCAGCTCAGACTCCTTATATGGCTACACCTTC	CASSSDSLYGYTF
TRBV5-1	-	TRBJ2-7	TRBD1	TGCGCCAGCAGCTTGACAGGGGCCTACGAGCAGTACTTC	CASSLTGAYEQYF
TRBV7-9	-	TRBJ2-1	-	TGTGCCAGCAGCTTAGCTCAGAGCTCCTACAATGAGCAGTTCTTC	CASSLAQSSYNEQFF
TRBV29-1	few	TRBJ1-1	-	TGCAGCGTTCCAGGGTTTCTCATGAACACTGAAGCTTTCTTT	CSVPGFLMNTEAFF
TRBV9	few	TRBJ1-4	-	TGTGCCAGCAGCTCGCCGGGGGTAGGGGAAAAACTGTTTTTT	CASSSPGVGEKLFF
TRBV7-3	once	TRBJ2-1	-	TGTGCCAGCAGCCAAGAGGGCCTTATCAGCAATGAGCAGTTCTTC	CASSQEGLISNEQFF
TRBV27	-	TRBJ1-6	-	TGTGCCAGCAGTTTACGAGGGGAGGGTTCACCCCTCCACTTT	CASSLRGEGSPLHF
TRBV6-1	-	TRBJ1-4	TRBD1	TGTGCCAGCAGTGAACTTGGAGGACAGGGGAGAAAACTGTTTTTT	CASSELGGQGRKLFF
TRBV6-5	-	TRBJ2-3	-	TGTGCCAGCAGGGTGCGCGATACGCAGTATTTT	CASRVRDTQYF
TRBV6-1	-	TRBJ1-1	-	TGTGCCATCCGTTCGTGGGTTGGCACTGAAGCTTTCTTT	CAIRSWVGTEAFF
TRBV12-5	-	TRBJ1-6	-	TGTGCTAGTGGTTTGGCCCCTAACGGACCCCTCCACTTT	CASGLAPNGPLHF
TRBV5-6	-	TRBJ2-7	-	TGTGCCAGCAGCTCGCGACAGCTTCCCTACGAGCAGTACTTC	CASSSRQLPYEQYF
TRBV7-2	once	TRBJ2-7	-	TGTGCCAGCAGCTCCGGCGGGAGGACAGGCTACGAGCAGTACTTC	CASSSGGRTGYEQYF
TRBV19	-	TRBJ2-7	-	TGTGCCAGTAGTACCGAATTCCCAACCCATGAGCAGTACTTC	CASSTEFPTHEQYF
TRBV7-2	-	TRBJ2-1	-	TGTGCCAGCAGACAGAGGGCTGGGGGCTACTACAATGAGCAGTTCTTC	CASRQRAGGYYNEQFF